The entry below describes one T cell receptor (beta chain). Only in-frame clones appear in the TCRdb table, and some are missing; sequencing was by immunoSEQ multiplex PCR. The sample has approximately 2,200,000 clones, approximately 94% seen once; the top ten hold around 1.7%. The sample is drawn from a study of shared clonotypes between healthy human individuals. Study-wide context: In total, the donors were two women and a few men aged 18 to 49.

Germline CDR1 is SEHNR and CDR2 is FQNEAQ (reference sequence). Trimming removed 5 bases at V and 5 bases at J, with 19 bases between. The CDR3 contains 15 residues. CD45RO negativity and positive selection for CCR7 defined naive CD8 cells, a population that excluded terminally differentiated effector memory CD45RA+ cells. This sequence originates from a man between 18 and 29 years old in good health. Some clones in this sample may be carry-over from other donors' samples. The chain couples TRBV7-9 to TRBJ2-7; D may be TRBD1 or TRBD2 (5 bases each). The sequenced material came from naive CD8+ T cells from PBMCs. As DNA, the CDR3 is TGTGCCAGCAGCCAACCGGGGCCCCCGATGCACGAGCAGTACTTC. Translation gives CASSQPGPPMHEQYF. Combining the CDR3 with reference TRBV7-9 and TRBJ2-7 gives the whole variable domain DTGVSQNPRHKITKRGQNVTFRCDPISEHNRLYWYRQTLGQGPEFLTYFQNEAQLEKSRLLSDRFSAERPKGSFSTLEIQRTEQGDSAMYLCASSQPGPPMHEQYFGPGTRLTVT.